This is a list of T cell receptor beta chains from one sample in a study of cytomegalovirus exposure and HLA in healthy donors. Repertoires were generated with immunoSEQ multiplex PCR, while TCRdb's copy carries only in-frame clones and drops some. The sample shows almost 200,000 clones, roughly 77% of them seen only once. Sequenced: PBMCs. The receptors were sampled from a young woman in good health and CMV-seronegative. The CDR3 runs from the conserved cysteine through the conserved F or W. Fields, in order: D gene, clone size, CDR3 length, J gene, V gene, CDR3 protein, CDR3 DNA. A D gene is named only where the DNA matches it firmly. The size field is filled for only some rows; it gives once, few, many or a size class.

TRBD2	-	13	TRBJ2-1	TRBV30	CAWSMGLDNEQFF	TGTGCCTGGAGCATGGGACTAGACAATGAGCAGTTCTTC
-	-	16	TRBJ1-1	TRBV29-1	CSVSGGARGMNTEAFF	TGCAGCGTTAGTGGAGGGGCTAGGGGTATGAACACTGAAGCTTTCTTT
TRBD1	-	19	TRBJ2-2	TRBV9	CASSVVRPTGQSNTGELFF	TGTGCCAGCAGCGTAGTACGGCCAACGGGACAGTCGAACACCGGGGAGCTGTTTTTT
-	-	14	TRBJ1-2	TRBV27	CASRGGLSAGGYTF	TGTGCCAGCAGAGGAGGCCTTTCTGCGGGAGGCTACACCTTC
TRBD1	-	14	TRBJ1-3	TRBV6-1	CASKDRGKSNTIYF	TGTGCCAGCAAAGACAGGGGAAAAAGTAACACCATATATTTT
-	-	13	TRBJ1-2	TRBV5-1	CASSLVRGNGYTF	TGCGCCAGCAGCTTGGTACGAGGGAATGGCTACACCTTC
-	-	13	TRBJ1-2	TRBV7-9	CASSRGTASGYTF	TGTGCCAGCAGCCGGGGGACTGCCTCGGGCTACACCTTC
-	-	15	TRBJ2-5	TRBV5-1	CASSLAQGTQETQYF	TGCGCCAGCAGCTTGGCCCAGGGAACCCAAGAGACCCAGTACTTC
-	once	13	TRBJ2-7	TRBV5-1	CASSSDSVYEQYF	TGCGCCAGCAGCTCAGACTCTGTCTACGAGCAGTACTTC
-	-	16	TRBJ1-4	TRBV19	CASSIQAVRKGEKLFF	TGTGCCAGTAGTATCCAAGCGGTCAGGAAGGGTGAAAAACTGTTTTTT
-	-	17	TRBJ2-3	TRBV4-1	CASSQDWLRQITDTQYF	TGCGCCAGCAGCCAAGATTGGTTGAGACAGATCACAGATACGCAGTATTTT
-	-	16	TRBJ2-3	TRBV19	CASSIGVSGGKDTQYF	TGTGCCAGTAGTATCGGGGTCTCCGGTGGGAAAGATACGCAGTATTTT
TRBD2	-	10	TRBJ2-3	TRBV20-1	CSPGLAGRSF	TGCAGCCCCGGGCTAGCGGGGAGGAGTTTT
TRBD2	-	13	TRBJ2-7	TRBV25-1	CASGRGAAPVQYF	TGTGCCAGCGGGCGGGGGGCAGCCCCCGTGCAGTACTTC
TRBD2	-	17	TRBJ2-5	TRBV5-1	CASSPPGTTLVGETQYF	TGCGCCAGCAGCCCCCCCGGGACTACCCTAGTGGGAGAGACCCAGTACTTC
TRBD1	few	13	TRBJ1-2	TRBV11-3	CASSSLDRGDISF	TGTGCCAGCAGCTCGTTGGACAGGGGGGATATCTCCTTC
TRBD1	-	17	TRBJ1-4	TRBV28	CASSLLGRGRSNEKLFF	TGTGCCAGCAGTTTATTAGGCAGGGGGAGGTCTAATGAAAAACTGTTTTTT
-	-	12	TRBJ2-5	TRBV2	CASRVVQETQYF	TGTGCCAGCCGGGTTGTCCAAGAGACCCAGTACTTC
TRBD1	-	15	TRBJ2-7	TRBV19	CASSAPGTGAHLQYF	TGTGCCAGTAGTGCCCCCGGGACAGGGGCTCATCTGCAGTACTTC
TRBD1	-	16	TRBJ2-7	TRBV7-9	CASSLAGGTGRREQYF	TGTGCCAGCAGCTTAGCAGGGGGGACAGGCCGTAGGGAGCAGTACTTC
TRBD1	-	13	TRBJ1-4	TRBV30	CAWKDRLGEKLFF	TGTGCCTGGAAGGACAGGTTGGGAGAAAAACTGTTTTTT
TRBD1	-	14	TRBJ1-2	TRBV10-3	CAISESTTGTGYTF	TGTGCCATCAGTGAGTCGACGACAGGGACTGGCTACACCTTC
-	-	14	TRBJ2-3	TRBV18	CASSSSTGTDTQYF	TGTGCCAGCTCATCCTCGACAGGCACAGATACGCAGTATTTT
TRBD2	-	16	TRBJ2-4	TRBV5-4	CASSFGGGIAKNIQYF	TGTGCCAGCAGCTTCGGCGGGGGTATCGCCAAAAACATTCAGTACTTC
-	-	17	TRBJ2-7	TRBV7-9	CASSPIRGGRGTYEQYF	TGTGCCAGCAGCCCCATCAGGGGCGGGAGAGGGACCTACGAGCAGTACTTC
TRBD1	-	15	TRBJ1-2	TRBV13	CASSWRTGNNYGYTF	TGTGCCAGCAGCTGGAGGACAGGGAATAACTATGGCTACACCTTC